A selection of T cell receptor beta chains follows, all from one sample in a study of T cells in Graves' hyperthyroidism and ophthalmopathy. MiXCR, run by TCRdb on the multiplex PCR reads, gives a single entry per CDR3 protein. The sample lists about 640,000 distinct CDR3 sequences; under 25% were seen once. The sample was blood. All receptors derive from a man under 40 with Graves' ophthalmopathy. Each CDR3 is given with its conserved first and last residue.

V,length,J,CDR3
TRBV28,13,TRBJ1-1,CASLGVANTEAFF
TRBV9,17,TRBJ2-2,CASSVGAGGSNTGELFF
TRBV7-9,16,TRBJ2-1,CASSLFPREGMSEQFF
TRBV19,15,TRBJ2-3,CASSIRLAGEDTQYF
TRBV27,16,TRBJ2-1,CASSLASPSSYNEQFF
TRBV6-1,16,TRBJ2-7,CASSHGGAGAKYEQYF
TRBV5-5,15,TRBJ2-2,CASSASGTAGGELFF
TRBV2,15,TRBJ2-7,CASSAGQGPGYEQYF
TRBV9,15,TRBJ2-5,CASSAGTALQETQYF
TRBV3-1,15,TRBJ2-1,CASSPGQGAINEQFF
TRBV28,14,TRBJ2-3,CASSLSLAGDTQYF
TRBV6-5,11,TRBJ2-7,CASSYGREQYF
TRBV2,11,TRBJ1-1,CASSSLGSAFF
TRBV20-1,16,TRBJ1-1,CSASGWGADMNTEAFF
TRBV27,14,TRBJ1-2,CASSSLPGYYGYTF